This T cell receptor beta chain derives from a study of Tregs in tolerant kidney transplant recipients. General study points: For some patients, primers changed over time, blocking nucleotide-level comparison. Antigen-driven expansion was suggested because donor-specific Tregs expanded more than all Tregs in tolerant patients. Validation in larger populations is needed because few patients were studied.

Some clones are missing from TCRdb's copy, which holds only in-frame ones; the method was immunoSEQ multiplex PCR. The sample yields around 64,000 clones, over 75% seen once. With respect to this clone: Its antigen is not identified.

Recipients received nonmyeloablative bone marrow transplants from related graft donors, with transient mixed chimerism. Unstimulated Tregs (CD4+CD25+CD127-) and CD4+CD25- non-Tregs were sorted from PBMCs. The source material was CD4+ T cells from blood (PBMCs), sampled 6 months after the transplant. This TCR derives from a human patient who received a combined kidney and bone marrow transplant. Some T cells may trace back to the graft donor.

CDR3 sequence: CASSFGGRAGETQYF. CDR3 DNA: TGTGCCAGCAGTTTCGGAGGGAGGGCCGGGGAGACCCAGTACTTC. The chain employs TRBV27 and TRBJ2-5; TRBD2 matches at 7 bases. In germline, CDR1 is MNHEY, CDR2 SMNVEV (reference sequence). There are 15 residues in the CDR3. Unmatched junction bases numbered 9, after V lost 3 bases and J lost 5 bases.